The 10 T cell receptor beta chains below all came from one sample that was sequenced in a study of cytomegalovirus exposure and HLA in healthy donors. The PCR made use of 60 Vbeta and 13 Jbeta primers. The protocol was immunoSEQ multiplex PCR, while the TCRdb copy is restricted to in-frame clones and leaves out a portion. The table records around 200,000 clones, more than 65% of them present only once. Sequencing used PBMCs. The source of these receptors is a girl aged 2-10 years in good health and CMV-seropositive.

The gene calls are TRBV5-1 and TRBJ2-7, with D tentatively TRBD2 (5 bases). Germline V lookup: CDR1 SGHRS, CDR2 YFSETQ. V lost 0 bases and J 7 bases, leaving 14 bases between the germline ends. There are 14 residues in the CDR3. CDR3 sequence: CASSLGPSTGEQYF. CDR3 coding DNA: TGCGCCAGCAGCTTGGGTCCCAGTACGGGAGAGCAGTACTTC.

V is TRBV5-4 and J is TRBJ2-7; TRBD2 agrees at 9 bases. The J segment lost 6 bases and the V segment lost 0 bases, leaving 10 bases of the junction unmatched. The CDR3 is 16 residues long. Germline V CDR1 and CDR2: SGHNT, YYREEE (reference sequence). CDR3 in amino acids: CASSLDPSGVMCEQYF. Written as DNA, the CDR3 is TGTGCCAGCAGCTTGGACCCTAGCGGGGTGATGTGCGAGCAGTACTTC.

This rearrangement joins TRBV6-5 to TRBJ1-1, with no clear D. The CDR3 has 15 amino acids. Trimming cost V 2 bases and J 5 bases, with 15 bases left between them. Germline CDR1 MNHEY, CDR2 SVGAGI. In DNA, the CDR3 is TGTGCCAGCAGTTACAGGGAGTGGTATCTAACTGAAGCTTTCTTT. This sequence encodes CASSYREWYLTEAFF.

The CDR3 loop reads CASSLPAGDPFEQYF. In DNA form, the CDR3 reads TGTGCCAGCAGCTTACCAGCGGGAGATCCCTTCGAGCAGTACTTC. This chain uses TRBV5-4 with TRBJ2-7; 8 bases agree with TRBD2. The V gene end was trimmed by 2 bases and the J gene end by 6 bases; junction bases not matched to a gene: 10. The CDR3 runs to 15 residues. Germline V CDR1 and CDR2: SGHNT, YYREEE (reference sequence).

V is TRBV6-5 and J is TRBJ2-7; no firm D call. From germline, CDR1 is MNHEY and CDR2 SVGAGI. The CDR3 is made up of 15 amino acids. Trimming removed 6 bases at V and 3 bases at J, with 18 bases between. In DNA, the CDR3 is TGTGCCAGCAGATACGGTCCGGGTCCCTTCTACGAGCAGTACTTC. Its translation: CASRYGPGPFYEQYF.

The chain carries TRBV5-1 and TRBJ2-7; 13 bases line up with TRBD2. After removal of 4 bases from V and 2 bases from J, the junction contained 6 bases not matched to a gene. This CDR3 is 16 amino acids long. Germline assignment: CDR1 SGHRS and CDR2 YFSETQ. Here the CDR3 reads CASSPSGLAGTYEQYF. Written as DNA, the CDR3 is TGCGCCAGCAGCCCATCGGGACTAGCGGGGACCTACGAGCAGTACTTC.

J is TRBJ2-7 and V is TRBV6-5; 7 bases are shared with TRBD2. The CDR3 extends over 13 amino acids. V was clipped by 6 bases and J by 2 bases; unmatched bases: 4. Germline CDR1 is MNHEY and CDR2 is SVGAGI. The CDR3 DNA reads TGTGCCAGCAGGCGGGGGAACACCTACGAGCAGTACTTC. It specifies CASRRGNTYEQYF.

The chain is built from TRBV5-4 and TRBJ2-6, with D perhaps TRBD2 (6 bases). The germline gives CDR1 SGHNT, CDR2 YYREEE (reference sequence). Trimming stripped 4 bases from V and 2 bases from J, with 10 bases between. The CDR3 runs 15 residues. CDR3 DNA sequence: TGTGCCAGCAGCCGACAGCGGGCTGGGGCCAACGTCCTGACTTTC. Residues: CASSRQRAGANVLTF.

This sequence joins TRBV10-3 and TRBJ2-7; 7 bases agree with TRBD2. There are 12 residues in the CDR3. In germline, CDR1 is ENHRY, CDR2 SYGVKD. Trimming cost V 10 bases and J 0 bases; bases outside gene matches: 3. CDR3 DNA: TGTGCCACCCTAGCGGACTCCTACGAGCAGTACTTC. The encoded protein is CATLADSYEQYF.

V is TRBV27 and J is TRBJ1-2; TRBD1 is a possible D gene (5 bases). Looked up from germline, CDR1 is MNHEY and CDR2 is SMNVEV (reference sequence). Trimming took off 5 bases at V and 4 bases at J, with 17 bases between the two ends. This CDR3 contains 15 residues. CDR3 residues: CASSPTAGLSYGYTF. Written as DNA, the CDR3 is TGTGCCAGCAGTCCGACCGCGGGACTTAGCTATGGCTACACCTTC.